This entry describes one T cell receptor (beta chain). Its antigen remains undetermined. Library method: bulk RNA-seq. The TruSeq Stranded RNA sample prep kit was used to generate libraries of poly-A-enriched mRNA from an input of 0.8 to 1 ug total RNA. Every sample was sequenced in triplicate, with paired-end sequencing run on a HiSeq 2500. Each mate in the RNA-seq data had a read length of 125 nucleotides. In the paper's pipeline: Reads were trimmed and aligned to hg38 using STAR v2.7, and quality control was done with FASTQC, RSeQC and multiqc. Salmon 0.14.1 was used to quantify gene expression levels as transcripts per million (TPM). The results of principal component analysis suggested that neither trial, library batch, sequencing batch, treatment regimen nor sex drove the transcriptomic profiles. TCRdb reprocessed the reads and lists each CDR3 protein sequence as a single entry, with no DNA. For this entry, the V and J calls and clone size follow TCRdb and not the study's own pipeline. This sample comprises about 210 distinct CDR3 sequences, 85% to 95% of them detected only once. Around a sixth of the sample is in the top ten clones.

This sample was included in a study of alternative splicing in chronic myeloid leukemia remission (dated by TCRdb to 2020 to 2022). At the level of the whole study: Peripheral blood from chronic-phase CML patients at diagnosis and remission was profiled by RNA sequencing and compared with healthy donors. The median age was around 52 years at diagnosis and around 56 at remission, while healthy controls had a median age of 37. Female/male counts were 11/5 for diagnosis samples, 8/3 for remission samples and 2/4 for controls. Total RNA was extracted with Trizol from peripheral blood mononuclear cells of diagnosis, remission and control samples. The paper's findings and limits, for the study overall: At remission, blood cell composition was reshaped to resemble that of the lymphoid cell-enriched normal controls. Blood cell composition differed strongly by timepoint, shifting from myeloid progenitor enrichment at diagnosis to mature lymphoid enrichment at remission.

The CDR3 measures 15 amino acids from cysteine to phenylalanine. No DNA is recorded. Sequences DFQATT (CDR1) and SNEGSKA (CDR2) are obtained from the germline V gene (reference sequence). A handful of healthy donors provided peripheral blood as normal controls. Sequenced sample: PBMCs. The TCR sequence derives from a person aged 25 to 49 in good health. Recombination linked TRBV20-1 to TRBJ2-7; TCRdb reports TRBD2, a call that lacks DNA to check it against. The CDR3 loop reads CSAREMGDYSYEQYF.